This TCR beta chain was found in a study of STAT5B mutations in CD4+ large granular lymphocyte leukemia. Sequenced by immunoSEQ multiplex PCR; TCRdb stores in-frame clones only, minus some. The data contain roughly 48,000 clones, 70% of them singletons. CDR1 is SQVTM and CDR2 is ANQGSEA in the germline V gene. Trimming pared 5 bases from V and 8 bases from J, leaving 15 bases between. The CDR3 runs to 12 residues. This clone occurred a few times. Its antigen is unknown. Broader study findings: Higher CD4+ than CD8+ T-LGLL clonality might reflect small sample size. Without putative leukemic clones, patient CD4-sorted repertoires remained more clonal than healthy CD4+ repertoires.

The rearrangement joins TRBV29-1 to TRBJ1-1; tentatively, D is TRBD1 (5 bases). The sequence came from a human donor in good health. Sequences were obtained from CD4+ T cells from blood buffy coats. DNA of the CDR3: TGCAGCGTTCGAGTTTCGGGGGTCGAAGCTTTCTTT. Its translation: CSVRVSGVEAFF. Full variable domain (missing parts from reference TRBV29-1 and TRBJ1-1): SAVISQKPSRDICQRGTSLTIQCQVDSQVTMMFWYRQQPGQSLTLIATANQGSEATYESGFVIDKFPISRPNLTFSTLTVSNMSPEDSSIYLCSVRVSGVEAFFGQGTRLTVV.